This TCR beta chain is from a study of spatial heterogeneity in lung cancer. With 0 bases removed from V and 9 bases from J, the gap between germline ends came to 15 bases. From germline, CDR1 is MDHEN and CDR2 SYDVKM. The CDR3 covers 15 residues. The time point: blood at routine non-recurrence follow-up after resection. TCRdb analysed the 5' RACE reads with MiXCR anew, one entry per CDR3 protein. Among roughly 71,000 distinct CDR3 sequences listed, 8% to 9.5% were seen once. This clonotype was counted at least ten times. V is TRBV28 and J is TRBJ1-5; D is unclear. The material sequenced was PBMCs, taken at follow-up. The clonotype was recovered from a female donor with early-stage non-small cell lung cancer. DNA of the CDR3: TGTGCCAGCAGTTTATGGGTGGGATCAACTATGCCCCAGCATTTT. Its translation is CASSLWVGSTMPQHF.